Only one count was recorded for the clone carrying this TCR beta chain. In the study's own analysis: Amplified reference gene primers provided the basis for estimating nucleated cell counts. Assay used: immunoSEQ multiplex PCR; TCRdb lists only in-frame clones, some missing. V, J and clone size are taken as reported in that table, and D and trimming were inferred from the DNA itself. The table has tens of thousands of clones, approximately 84% seen once. The source of the sample is a study of blood T cell repertoires in COVID-19. Study summary: Sites in the United States, Italy and Spain provided acute and convalescent COVID-19 samples. Sources were T cells, B-cell-depleted T cells, or PBMCs; the material itself was cDNA or gDNA.

Looked up from germline, CDR1 is MNHEY and CDR2 is SVGAGI. The CDR3 spans 15 residues. V was trimmed by 0 bases and J by 0 bases, leaving 8 bases between them. This chain connects TRBV6-5 to TRBJ1-1; D not certain. The sample was peripheral blood. The sequence was collected from a man aged 45-60 years with acute or convalescent COVID-19. CDR3 DNA: TGTGCCAGCAGTTACTCGCGAAAAGTGAACACTGAAGCTTTCTTT. As protein: CASSYSRKVNTEAFF.